The rows below give T cell receptor beta chains drawn from one sample of a study of CD8 T cells in ankylosing spondylitis. TCRdb reanalysed the 5' RACE reads using MiXCR and keeps one entry per CDR3 protein. The sample lists 300,000 to 350,000 distinct CDR3 sequences, roughly 14% occurring once. The specimen sequenced was blood, either unsorted or a sorted T cell fraction (not recorded which). These receptors all stem from a male donor with ankylosing spondylitis or in good health (not recorded which). The CDR3 runs from the conserved cysteine through the conserved F or W. D genes are given only for firm matches. Size values are once, few and many counts, or a class for expanded clones, and some rows have none.

d_gene,j_gene,v_gene,abundance,CDR3aa,CDR3nt
NA,TRBJ1-3,TRBV15,few,CATSAGAGNTIYF,TGTGCCACCAGCGCAGGGGCTGGAAACACCATATATTTT
NA,TRBJ2-1,TRBV7-2,few,CASSLVFRDYNEQFF,TGTGCCAGCAGCTTAGTCTTTCGAGACTACAATGAGCAGTTCTTC
TRBD1,TRBJ2-7,TRBV25-1,NA,CASSDRTGVYEQYF,TGTGCCAGCAGTGACAGGACAGGGGTCTACGAGCAGTACTTC
NA,TRBJ2-2,TRBV24-1,NA,CATSGGQDTGELFF,TGTGCCACCAGTGGCGGTCAGGACACCGGGGAGCTGTTTTTT
TRBD2,TRBJ2-7,TRBV5-4,NA,CASSYARTSGSNEQYF,TGTGCCAGCAGCTACGCCCGGACTAGCGGGAGTAACGAGCAGTACTTC
NA,TRBJ2-3,TRBV5-1,many,CAGRGADTQYF,TGCGCCGGGCGCGGGGCAGATACGCAGTATTTT
NA,TRBJ2-7,TRBV5-1,few,CASSSGSGYYEQYF,TGCGCCAGCAGCTCGGGTAGCGGCTACTACGAGCAGTACTTC
TRBD1,TRBJ2-3,TRBV20-1,NA,CSAAGTGDHGTDTQYF,TGCAGTGCTGCCGGGACAGGGGACCACGGCACAGATACGCAGTATTTT
NA,TRBJ1-1,TRBV29-1,NA,CSVGVGRLNTEAFF,TGCAGCGTAGGTGTGGGACGTTTGAACACTGAAGCTTTCTTT
NA,TRBJ1-1,TRBV5-1,few,CASSTGFTNTEAFF,TGCGCCAGCAGCACAGGGTTCACAAACACTGAAGCTTTCTTT